This TCR beta chain was captured by sequencing in a study of T cells in Graves' hyperthyroidism and ophthalmopathy. Germline CDR1 and CDR2: SGHNT and YYREEE (reference sequence). V shed 2 bases and J shed 4 bases, with 10 bases lying between them. The CDR3 consists of 13 residues. RNA transcripts served as the template for amplifying TCR beta CDR3 regions. The HTBI set primed first-round TCR CDR3 RT-PCR. TCRdb processed the multiplex PCR reads anew with MiXCR; each CDR3 protein has one entry. The sample holds some 490,000 distinct CDR3 sequences; 16% are singletons and the top ten take roughly 29%. Source material for PBMCs was about 10 ml fresh peripheral blood.

The chain is built from TRBV5-4 and TRBJ2-7; D possibly corresponds to TRBD1 (6 bases). Sequences were obtained from blood. This clonotype originated in a woman under 40 with Graves' ophthalmopathy. The CDR3 bases are TGTGCCAGCAGCTTTGGACAGCTATACGAGCAGTACTTC. It codes for CASSFGQLYEQYF. Combining the CDR3 with reference TRBV5-4 and TRBJ2-7 gives the whole variable domain ETGVTQSPTHLIKTRGQQVTLRCSSQSGHNTVSWYQQALGQGPQFIFQYYREEENGRGNFPPRFSGLQFPNYSSELNVNALELDDSALYLCASSFGQLYEQYFGPGTRLTVT.